Listed below are T cell receptor beta chains from one sample, sequenced in a study of blood T cell repertoires in COVID-19. Assay: immunoSEQ multiplex PCR; the TCRdb copy retains only in-frame clones and omits some. The sample lists some 390,000 clones, around 92% occurring once. The specimen sequenced was PBMCs or T cells enriched from blood (not recorded which). These receptors all come from a woman in her twenties or thirties who had recovered from COVID-19. Each CDR3 is given with its conserved first and last residue. Each record gives: J gene, V gene, D gene, clone size, CDR3 DNA, CDR3 protein. The D gene is left open where the match is weak. Expanded clones get a size class; other rows say once, few or many, or leave the size out.

>TRBJ2-1|TRBV15|NA|NA
TGTGCCACCAGCCCTGGCGGGGTTCTCAATGAGCAGTTCTTC
CATSPGGVLNEQFF
>TRBJ2-2|TRBV7-2|TRBD1|NA
TGTGCCAGCAGCTTACCTGGAGGACAGGGGGTGGCCGGGGAGCTGTTTTTT
CASSLPGGQGVAGELFF
>TRBJ2-1|TRBV14|TRBD2|NA
TGTGCCAGCAGCCCACTAGCGGGGGGGTCCTACAATGAGCAGTTCTTC
CASSPLAGGSYNEQFF
>TRBJ1-2|TRBV20-1|NA|NA
TGCAGTGCTAGGGACAGCCGTGGCTACACCTTC
CSARDSRGYTF
>TRBJ1-6|TRBV9|NA|NA
TGTGCCAGCAGCGTAGTAGGGGAATGGAGTTCACCCCTCCACTTT
CASSVVGEWSSPLHF
>TRBJ1-2|TRBV30|NA|few
TGTGCCTGGAGTAGGGGGTGGGATGGCTACACCTTC
CAWSRGWDGYTF
>TRBJ2-7|TRBV11-2|NA|NA
TGTGCCAGCAGCTTGGTTAGCGGAGTACCGGAGTACTTC
CASSLVSGVPEYF
>TRBJ1-1|TRBV2|TRBD1|once
TGTGCCAGCAGACGCAGGGGGGACACTGAAGCTTTCTTT
CASRRRGDTEAFF
>TRBJ2-5|TRBV11-1|TRBD2|NA
TGTGCCAGCAGCCCCGGGACTAGGGGAGAGACCCAGTACTTC
CASSPGTRGETQYF
>TRBJ1-1|TRBV2|NA|NA
TGTGCCAGCAAGTCTTTAGGGGGCACTGAAGCTTTCTTT
CASKSLGGTEAFF
>TRBJ1-3|TRBV9|TRBD1|NA
TGTGCCAGCAGCGTATTGGGACAGGGGACCTCTGGAAACACCATATATTTT
CASSVLGQGTSGNTIYF
>TRBJ2-2|TRBV3-1/TRBV3-2|NA|once
TGTGCCAGCAGCCAAGGGGCGGGACCGGCCGGGGAGCTGTTTTTT
CASSQGAGPAGELFF
>TRBJ2-7|TRBV6-5|TRBD2|NA
TGTGCCAGCACCTTGGAGGGACTAGCGACCTACGAGCAGTACTTC
CASTLEGLATYEQYF
>TRBJ1-6|TRBV18|TRBD1|NA
TGTGCCAGCTCACAGGACAGGGGTGAATATTCACCCCTCCACTTT
CASSQDRGEYSPLHF
>TRBJ1-5|TRBV5-5|TRBD1|once
TGTGCCAGCAGCTTACTAGGCAGGGGGGGCAATCAGCCCCAGCATTTT
CASSLLGRGGNQPQHF
>TRBJ1-1|TRBV5-5|NA|once
TGTGCCAGCAGCTTGGTGGCGGGGGCTGAAGCTTTCTTT
CASSLVAGAEAFF
>TRBJ2-3|TRBV28|NA|once
TGTGCCAGCAGTTTTGTGACATCTGGTACGCAGTATTTT
CASSFVTSGTQYF
>TRBJ1-1|TRBV6-5|TRBD1|NA
TGTGCCAGCAGTTACGACAGGGAGAACACTGAAGCTTTCTTT
CASSYDRENTEAFF
>TRBJ2-7|TRBV29-1|TRBD1|NA
TGCAGCGTGGGGGGACAGGGGCGCCCTATCTACGAGCAGTACTTC
CSVGGQGRPIYEQYF
>TRBJ1-1|TRBV7-9|TRBD1|NA
TGTGCCAGCAGCTTACGGACAGGTGCCACTGAAGCTTTCTTT
CASSLRTGATEAFF
>TRBJ2-3|TRBV19|NA|NA
TGTGCCAGTAGTATGGGGACAACCAGCACAGATACGCAGTATTTT
CASSMGTTSTDTQYF
>TRBJ2-1|TRBV7-9|NA|NA
TGTGCCAGCACCTCGGGTTCCTCCTACAATGAGCAGTTCTTC
CASTSGSSYNEQFF
>TRBJ1-4|TRBV18|NA|NA
TGTGCCAGCTCACGCAACTATAATGAAAAACTGTTTTTT
CASSRNYNEKLFF
>TRBJ1-2|TRBV29-1|NA|NA
TGCAGCGTCTCAGTTAACTATGGCTACACCTTC
CSVSVNYGYTF
>TRBJ1-5|TRBV30|NA|NA
TGTGCCTGGAGTGTACAGGGTAATCAGCCCCAGCATTTT
CAWSVQGNQPQHF
>TRBJ2-3|TRBV5-1|TRBD2|NA
TGCGCCAGCAGCTTGTCTCGAGCTAGCGGGAGTCATACGCAGTATTTT
CASSLSRASGSHTQYF
>TRBJ2-2|TRBV29-1|NA|NA
TGCAGCGCGGATAAGGGGGTGGGCACCGGGGAGCTGTTTTTT
CSADKGVGTGELFF
>TRBJ1-2|TRBV29-1|TRBD1|NA
TGCAGCGTTAGAACAGGGGTGAGCGGCTACACCTTC
CSVRTGVSGYTF
>TRBJ1-4|TRBV6-6|NA|NA
TGTGCCAGCAGCCAACAGGGTGTGACTGAAAAACTGTTTTTT
CASSQQGVTEKLFF
>TRBJ1-3|TRBV19|NA|once
TGTGCCAGTAGCGATTATTGGGCAGCTGGAAACACCATATATTTT
CASSDYWAAGNTIYF
>TRBJ1-6|TRBV27|NA|NA
TGTGCCAGCAGTTCGGAGGGAAGCTCCTATAATTCACCCCTCCACTTT
CASSSEGSSYNSPLHF
>TRBJ2-2|TRBV10-3|NA|NA
TGTGCCATCAGGGAGGGACATTTAAAGGGCACCGGGGAGCTGTTTTTT
CAIREGHLKGTGELFF
>TRBJ1-2|TRBV2|NA|NA
TGTGCCAGCAGTGAAGACGGGGGGAGCTATGGCTACACCTTC
CASSEDGGSYGYTF
>TRBJ1-2|TRBV11-2|NA|NA
TGTGCCAGCAGCTTATGGAGCTATGGCTACACCTTC
CASSLWSYGYTF
>TRBJ2-2|TRBV7-2|NA|NA
TGTGCCAGCAGCTTACCTCAACCAGGGTCGGGGGAGCTGTTTTTT
CASSLPQPGSGELFF
>TRBJ1-5|TRBV19|TRBD1|NA
TGTGCCAGTAGTATAGACCACGGGACAGTTAAACAGCCCCAGCATTTT
CASSIDHGTVKQPQHF
>TRBJ1-2|TRBV24-1|NA|NA
TGTGCCACCAGTGAATCCGACAGTTACTATGGCTACACCTTC
CATSESDSYYGYTF
>TRBJ2-2|TRBV7-3|NA|NA
TGTGCCAGCAGCTTCGGACAAGTGAACACCGGGGAGCTGTTTTTT
CASSFGQVNTGELFF
>TRBJ2-1|TRBV7-3|NA|few
TGTGCCAGCAGCCTCCGGGACTCGTCCTACAATGAGCAGTTCTTC
CASSLRDSSYNEQFF
>TRBJ1-2|TRBV4-1|TRBD1|NA
TGCGCCAGCAGCCCAGCGGGACAGGCCTATGGCTACACCTTC
CASSPAGQAYGYTF
>TRBJ1-2|TRBV30|NA|NA
TGTGCGCGGGCGGGGCCATTGGACTATGGCTACACCTTC
CARAGPLDYGYTF
>TRBJ2-3|TRBV6-2/TRBV6-3|TRBD2|NA
TGTGCCAGCAGTTACGCCCCGGGGGGACTCATTGATACGCAGTATTTT
CASSYAPGGLIDTQYF
>TRBJ2-3|TRBV20-1|TRBD2|NA
TGCAGTGCTAGTCCTAGGAGCGGGAATAACACAGATACGCAGTATTTT
CSASPRSGNNTDTQYF
>TRBJ2-7|TRBV25-1|NA|NA
TGTGCCAGCAGTGAAGGGGGGAGCTCCTACGAGCAGTACTTC
CASSEGGSSYEQYF
>TRBJ1-2|TRBV18|NA|NA
TGTGCCAGCTCACCGGCCCTTAACCCCCATGGCTACACCTTC
CASSPALNPHGYTF
>TRBJ2-7|TRBV6-1|TRBD2|NA
TGTGCCAGCAGTGATCGAGCGGGGGACTACGAGCAGTACTTC
CASSDRAGDYEQYF
>TRBJ1-2|TRBV19|NA|once
TGTGCCAGTAGCAAGACTGTCGGCTATGGCTACACCTTC
CASSKTVGYGYTF
>TRBJ1-1|TRBV6-5|TRBD1|NA
TGTGCCAGCGGGAAAGAGACAGGGTTTCCTGAAGCTTTCTTT
CASGKETGFPEAFF